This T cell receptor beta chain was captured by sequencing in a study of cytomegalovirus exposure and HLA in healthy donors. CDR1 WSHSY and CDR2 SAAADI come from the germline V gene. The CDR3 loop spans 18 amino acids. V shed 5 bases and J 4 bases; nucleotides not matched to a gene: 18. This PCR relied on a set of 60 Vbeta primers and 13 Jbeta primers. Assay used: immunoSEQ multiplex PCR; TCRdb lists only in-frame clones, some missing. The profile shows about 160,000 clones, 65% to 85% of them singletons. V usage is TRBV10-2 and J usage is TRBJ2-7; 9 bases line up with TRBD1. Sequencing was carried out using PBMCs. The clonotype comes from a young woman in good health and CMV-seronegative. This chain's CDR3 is CASSSLGRGTGLRYEQYF. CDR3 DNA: TGCGCCAGCAGTTCCTTGGGGCGAGGGACAGGGCTCAGGTACGAGCAGTACTTC.